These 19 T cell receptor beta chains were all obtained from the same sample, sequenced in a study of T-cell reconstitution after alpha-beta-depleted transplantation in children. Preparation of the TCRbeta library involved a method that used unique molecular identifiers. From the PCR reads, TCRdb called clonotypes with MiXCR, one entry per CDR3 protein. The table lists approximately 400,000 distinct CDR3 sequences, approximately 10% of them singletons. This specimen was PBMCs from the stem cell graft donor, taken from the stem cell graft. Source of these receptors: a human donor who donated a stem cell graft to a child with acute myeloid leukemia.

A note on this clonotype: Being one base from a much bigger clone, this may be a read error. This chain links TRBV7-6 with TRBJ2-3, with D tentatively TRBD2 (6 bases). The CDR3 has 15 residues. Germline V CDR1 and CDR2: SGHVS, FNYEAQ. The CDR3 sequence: CASSLGAGITDAQYF. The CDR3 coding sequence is TGTGCCAGCAGCTTAGGCGCGGGGATCACAGATGCGCAGTATTTT.

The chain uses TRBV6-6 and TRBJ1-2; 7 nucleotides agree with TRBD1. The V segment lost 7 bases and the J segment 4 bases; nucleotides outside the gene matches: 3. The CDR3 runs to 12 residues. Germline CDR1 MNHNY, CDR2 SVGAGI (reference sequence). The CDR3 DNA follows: TGTGCCAGCAACCAGGGGGTCTATGGCTACACCTTC. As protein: CASNQGVYGYTF.

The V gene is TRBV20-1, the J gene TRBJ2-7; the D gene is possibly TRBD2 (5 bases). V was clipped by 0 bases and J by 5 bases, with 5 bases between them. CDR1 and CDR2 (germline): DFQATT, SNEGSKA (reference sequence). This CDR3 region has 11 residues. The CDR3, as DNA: TGCAGTGCTAGAGACGGGAACGAGCAGTACTTC. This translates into CSARDGNEQYF.

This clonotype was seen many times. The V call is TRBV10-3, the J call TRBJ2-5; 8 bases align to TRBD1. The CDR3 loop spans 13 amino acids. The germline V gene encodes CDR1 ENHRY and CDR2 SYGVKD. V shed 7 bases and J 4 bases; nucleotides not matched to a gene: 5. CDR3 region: CAIKGDRGETQYF. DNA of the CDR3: TGTGCCATCAAAGGCGACAGGGGAGAGACCCAGTACTTC.

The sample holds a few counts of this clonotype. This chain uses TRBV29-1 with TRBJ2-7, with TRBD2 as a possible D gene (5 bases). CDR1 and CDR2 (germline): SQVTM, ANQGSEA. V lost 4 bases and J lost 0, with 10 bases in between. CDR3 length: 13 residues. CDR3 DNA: TGCAGCGTTGGACTAACCACCTCCTACGAGCAGTACTTC. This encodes CSVGLTTSYEQYF.

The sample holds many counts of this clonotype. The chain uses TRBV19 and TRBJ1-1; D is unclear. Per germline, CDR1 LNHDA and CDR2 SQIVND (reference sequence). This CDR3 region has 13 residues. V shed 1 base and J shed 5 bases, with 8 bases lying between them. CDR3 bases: TGTGCCAGTAGTATAGGGCGGAATACTGAAGCTTTCTTT. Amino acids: CASSIGRNTEAFF.

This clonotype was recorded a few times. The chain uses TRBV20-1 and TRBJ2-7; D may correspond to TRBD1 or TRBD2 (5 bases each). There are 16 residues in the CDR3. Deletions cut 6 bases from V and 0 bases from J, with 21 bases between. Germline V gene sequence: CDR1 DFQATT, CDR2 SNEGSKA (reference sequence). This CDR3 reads CSAKNPRDGTSYEQYF. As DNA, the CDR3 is TGCAGTGCCAAAAACCCCAGGGACGGAACCTCCTACGAGCAGTACTTC.

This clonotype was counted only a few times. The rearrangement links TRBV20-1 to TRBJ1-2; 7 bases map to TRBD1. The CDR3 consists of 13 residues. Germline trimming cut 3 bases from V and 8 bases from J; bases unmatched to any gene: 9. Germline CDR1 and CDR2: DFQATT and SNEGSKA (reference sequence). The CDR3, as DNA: TGCAGTGCTAGCCAAGGGGGCGATAGGGGCTACACCTTC. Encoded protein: CSASQGGDRGYTF.

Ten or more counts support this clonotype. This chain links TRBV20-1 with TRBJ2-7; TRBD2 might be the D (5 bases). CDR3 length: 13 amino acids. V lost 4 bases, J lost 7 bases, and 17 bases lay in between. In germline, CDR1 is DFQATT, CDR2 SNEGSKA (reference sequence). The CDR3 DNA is TGCAGTGCTAACGTCCGAGGGTTAAGGGAGCAGTACTTC. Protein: CSANVRGLREQYF.

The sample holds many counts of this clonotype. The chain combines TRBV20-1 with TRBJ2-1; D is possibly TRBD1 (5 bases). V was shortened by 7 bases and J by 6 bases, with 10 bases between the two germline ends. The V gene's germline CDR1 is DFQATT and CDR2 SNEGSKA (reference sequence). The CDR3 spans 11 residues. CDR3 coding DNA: TGCAGTGTCCTCAGGGCCAATGAGCAGTTCTTC. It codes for CSVLRANEQFF.

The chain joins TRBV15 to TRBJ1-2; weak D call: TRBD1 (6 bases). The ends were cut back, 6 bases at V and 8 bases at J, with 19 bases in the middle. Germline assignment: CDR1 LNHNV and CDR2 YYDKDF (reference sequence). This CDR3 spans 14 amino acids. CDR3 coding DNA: TGTGCCACCAGAAAAGCCGGGACAATCGGAGGCTACACCTTC. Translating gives CATRKAGTIGGYTF.

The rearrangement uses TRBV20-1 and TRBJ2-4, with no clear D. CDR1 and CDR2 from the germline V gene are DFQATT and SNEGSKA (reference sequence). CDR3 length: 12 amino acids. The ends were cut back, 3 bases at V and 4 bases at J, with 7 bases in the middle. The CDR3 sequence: CSASIDKNIQYF. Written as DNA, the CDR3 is TGCAGTGCTAGCATAGATAAAAACATTCAGTACTTC.

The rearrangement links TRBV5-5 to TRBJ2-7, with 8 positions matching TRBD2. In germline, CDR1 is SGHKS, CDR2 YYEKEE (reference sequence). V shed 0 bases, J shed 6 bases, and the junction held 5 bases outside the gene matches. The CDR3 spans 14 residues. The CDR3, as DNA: TGTGCCAGCAGCTTGGAGCGGGCGGGAGGCGAGCAGTACTTC. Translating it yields CASSLERAGGEQYF.

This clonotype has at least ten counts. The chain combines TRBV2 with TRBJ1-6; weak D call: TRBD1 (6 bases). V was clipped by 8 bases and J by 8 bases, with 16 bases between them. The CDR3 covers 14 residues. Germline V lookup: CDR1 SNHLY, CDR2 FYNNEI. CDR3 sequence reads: CASVTAGVHSPLHF. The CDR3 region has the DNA TGTGCCAGCGTAACGGCAGGGGTGCATTCACCCCTCCACTTT.

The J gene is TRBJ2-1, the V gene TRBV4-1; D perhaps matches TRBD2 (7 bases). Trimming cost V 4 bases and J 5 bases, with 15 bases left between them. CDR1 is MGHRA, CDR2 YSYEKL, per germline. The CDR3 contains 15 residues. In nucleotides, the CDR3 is TGCGCCAGCAGCCGCTGGGGGGAGGGGGACAATGAGCAGTTCTTC. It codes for CASSRWGEGDNEQFF.

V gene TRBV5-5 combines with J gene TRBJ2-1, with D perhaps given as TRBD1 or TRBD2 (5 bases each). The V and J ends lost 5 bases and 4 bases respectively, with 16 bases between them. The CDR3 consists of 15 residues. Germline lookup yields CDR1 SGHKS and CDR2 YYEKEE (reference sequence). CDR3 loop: CASRRPGTEYNEQFF. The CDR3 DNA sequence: TGTGCCAGCAGGAGGCCCGGGACCGAATACAATGAGCAGTTCTTC.

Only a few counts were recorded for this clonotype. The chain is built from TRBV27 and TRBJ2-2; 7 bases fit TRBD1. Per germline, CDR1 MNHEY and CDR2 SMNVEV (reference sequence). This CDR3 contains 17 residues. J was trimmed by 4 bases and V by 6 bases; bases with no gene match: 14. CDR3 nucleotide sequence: TGTGCCAGCAGCCCTTTTGGGGTACAGGGGATCACCGGGGAGCTGTTTTTT. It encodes CASSPFGVQGITGELFF.

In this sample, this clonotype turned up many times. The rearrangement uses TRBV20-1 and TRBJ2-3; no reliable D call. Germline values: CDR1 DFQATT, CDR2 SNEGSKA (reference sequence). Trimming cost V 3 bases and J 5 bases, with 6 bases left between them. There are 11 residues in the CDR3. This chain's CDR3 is CSASLLDTQYF. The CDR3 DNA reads TGCAGTGCTAGCCTGCTAGATACGCAGTATTTT.

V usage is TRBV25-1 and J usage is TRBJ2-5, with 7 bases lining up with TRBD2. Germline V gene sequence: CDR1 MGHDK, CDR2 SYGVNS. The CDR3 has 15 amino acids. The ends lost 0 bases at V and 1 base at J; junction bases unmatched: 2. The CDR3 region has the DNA TGTGCCAGCAGTGAATATGGGGGGGGCCAAGAGACCCAGTACTTC. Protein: CASSEYGGGQETQYF.